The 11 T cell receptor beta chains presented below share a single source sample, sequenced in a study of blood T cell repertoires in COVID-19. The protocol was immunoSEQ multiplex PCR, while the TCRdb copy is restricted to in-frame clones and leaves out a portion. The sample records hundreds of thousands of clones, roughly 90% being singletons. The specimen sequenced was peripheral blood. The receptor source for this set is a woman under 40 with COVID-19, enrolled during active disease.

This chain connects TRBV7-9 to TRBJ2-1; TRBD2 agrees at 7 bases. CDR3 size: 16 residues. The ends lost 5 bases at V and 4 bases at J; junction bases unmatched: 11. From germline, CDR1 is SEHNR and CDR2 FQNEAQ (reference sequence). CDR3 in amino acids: CASSPESGGSYNEQFF. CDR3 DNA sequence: TGTGCCAGCAGCCCAGAATCCGGGGGGAGTTACAATGAGCAGTTCTTC.

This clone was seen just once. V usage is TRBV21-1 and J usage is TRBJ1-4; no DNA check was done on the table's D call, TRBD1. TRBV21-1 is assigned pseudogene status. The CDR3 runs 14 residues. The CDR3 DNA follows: TGTGCCAGCAGCAAGGGACAGGGGAATGAAAAACTGTTTTTT. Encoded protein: CASSKGQGNEKLFF.

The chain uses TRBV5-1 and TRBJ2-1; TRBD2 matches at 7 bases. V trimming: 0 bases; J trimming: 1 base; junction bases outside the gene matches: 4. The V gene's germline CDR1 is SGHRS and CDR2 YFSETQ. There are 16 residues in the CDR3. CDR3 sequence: CASSLDGGGSYNEQFF. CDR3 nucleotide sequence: TGCGCCAGCAGCTTGGACGGCGGGGGATCCTACAATGAGCAGTTCTTC.

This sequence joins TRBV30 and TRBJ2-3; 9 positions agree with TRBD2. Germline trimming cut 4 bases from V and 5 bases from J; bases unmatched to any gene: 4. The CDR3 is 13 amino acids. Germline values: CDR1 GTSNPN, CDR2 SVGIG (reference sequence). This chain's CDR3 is CAWTGTSLDTQYF. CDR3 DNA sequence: TGTGCCTGGACCGGGACTAGCTTAGATACGCAGTATTTT. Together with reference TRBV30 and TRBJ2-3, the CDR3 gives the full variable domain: SQTIHQWPATLVQPVGSPLSLECTVEGTSNPNLYWYRQAAGRGLQLLFYSVGIGQISSEVPQNLSASRPQDRQFILSSKKLLLSDSGFYLCAWTGTSLDTQYFGPGTRLTVL.

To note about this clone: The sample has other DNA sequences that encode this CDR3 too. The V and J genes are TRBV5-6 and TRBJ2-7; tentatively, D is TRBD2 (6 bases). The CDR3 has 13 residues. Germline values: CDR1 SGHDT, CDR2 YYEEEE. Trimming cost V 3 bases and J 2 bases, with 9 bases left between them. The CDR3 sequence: CASSYPGAYEQYF. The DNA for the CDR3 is TGTGCCAGCAGCTACCCGGGGGCCTACGAGCAGTACTTC.

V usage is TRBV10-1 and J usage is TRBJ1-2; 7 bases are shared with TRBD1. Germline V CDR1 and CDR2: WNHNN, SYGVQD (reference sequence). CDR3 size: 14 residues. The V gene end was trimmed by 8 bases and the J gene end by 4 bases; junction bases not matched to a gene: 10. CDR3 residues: CASGNQGDIYGYTF. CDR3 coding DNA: TGCGCCAGCGGGAACCAGGGGGATATCTATGGCTACACCTTC.

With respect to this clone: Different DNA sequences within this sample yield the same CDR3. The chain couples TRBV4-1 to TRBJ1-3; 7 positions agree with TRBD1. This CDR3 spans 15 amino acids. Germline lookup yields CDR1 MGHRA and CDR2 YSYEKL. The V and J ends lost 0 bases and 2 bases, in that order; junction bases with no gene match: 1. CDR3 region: CASSQEGGTGNTIYF. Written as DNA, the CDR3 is TGCGCCAGCAGCCAAGAAGGGGGCACTGGAAACACCATATATTTT.

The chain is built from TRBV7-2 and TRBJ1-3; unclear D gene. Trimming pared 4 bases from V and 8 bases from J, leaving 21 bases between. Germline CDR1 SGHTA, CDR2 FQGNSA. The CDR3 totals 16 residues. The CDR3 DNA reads TGTGCCAGCAGCTCCACTCAAAAACGCCGTGAGGACACCATATATTTT. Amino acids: CASSSTQKRREDTIYF.

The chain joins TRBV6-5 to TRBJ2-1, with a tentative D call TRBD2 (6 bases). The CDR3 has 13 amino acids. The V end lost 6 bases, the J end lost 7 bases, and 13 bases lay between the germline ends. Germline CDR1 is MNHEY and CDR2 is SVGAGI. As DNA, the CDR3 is TGTGCCAGCAGCGGGGGTTGGTGGAATGAGCAGTTCTTC. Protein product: CASSGGWWNEQFF.

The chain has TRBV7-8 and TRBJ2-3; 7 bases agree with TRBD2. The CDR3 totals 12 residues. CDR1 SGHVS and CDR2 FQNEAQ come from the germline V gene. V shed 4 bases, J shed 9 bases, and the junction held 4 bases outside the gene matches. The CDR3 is CASSWGGVTQYF. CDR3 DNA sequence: TGTGCCAGCAGCTGGGGGGGGGTAACGCAGTATTTT.

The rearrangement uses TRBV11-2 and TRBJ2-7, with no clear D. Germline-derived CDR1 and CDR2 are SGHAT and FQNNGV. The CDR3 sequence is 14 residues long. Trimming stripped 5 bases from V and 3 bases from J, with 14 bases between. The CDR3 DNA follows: TGTGCCAGCAGCCCCACCGTGGGCCGCTACGAGCAGTACTTC. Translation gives CASSPTVGRYEQYF.